One sample yielded the 2 T cell receptor beta chains listed below, sequenced in a study of blood T cells in healthy people across ages. Combining a sample-barcoded 5' primer with a J-beta primer mix, a second PCR ran for about 7 to 11 cycles. TCRdb fed the 5' RACE reads into MiXCR, producing one record per CDR3 protein. Of about 1,600,000 distinct CDR3 sequences detected, around 39% appear once; the ten largest clones hold 7.9%. The material sequenced was blood. All receptors derive from a woman aged 18-29 years in good health.

This clonotype has more than one count but fewer than ten. The V and J genes are TRBV4-1 and TRBJ2-1, with 14 bases matching TRBD2. Germline V CDR1 and CDR2: MGHRA, YSYEKL. The CDR3 covers 16 residues. V trimming: 3 bases; J trimming: 7 bases; junction bases outside the gene matches: 5. CDR3 DNA sequence: TGCGCCAGCAGCCACCAGACTAGCGGGGGGGTTAATGAGCAGTTCTTC. Its protein is CASSHQTSGGVNEQFF.

The rearrangement uses TRBV21-1 and TRBJ2-7; TRBD1, the table's D call, lacks a check against the DNA. TRBV21-1 constitutes a pseudogene. The length of the CDR3 is 16 residues. This chain's CDR3 is CASSKWGEGGGEEQYF. CDR3 in DNA: TGTGCCAGCAGCAAATGGGGTGAAGGGGGCGGGGAAGAGCAGTACTTC.